The clone carrying this T cell receptor beta chain came up a few times. Methods used by the authors: Estimation of nucleated cell counts was performed using reference gene primer amplification. The protocol was immunoSEQ multiplex PCR, while the TCRdb copy is restricted to in-frame clones and leaves out a portion. The D gene and trimming were derived from the DNA, and the V and J assignments and clone size from that table. The table includes 150,000 to 190,000 clones, more than 80% detected once. The CDR3 is made up of 16 amino acids. Trimming at V came to 7 bases and at J to 5 bases, leaving 14 bases not matched to a gene. In germline, CDR1 is MGHDK, CDR2 SYGVNS. The data belong to a study of blood T cell repertoires in COVID-19. Study at large: COVID-19 samples, acute and convalescent, were from the United States, Italy and Spain.

V usage is TRBV25-1 and J usage is TRBJ2-7, with 10 bases aligning to TRBD2. The sample was peripheral blood. The clonotype originates from a woman aged 40 to 55 with acute or convalescent COVID-19. CDR3 sequence reads: CASKGKGVAGGDEQYF. In DNA, the CDR3 is TGTGCCAGCAAGGGGAAGGGGGTAGCGGGAGGTGACGAGCAGTACTTC.